The clone carrying this T cell receptor (beta chain) has a handful of counts. A UMI-containing oligonucleotide was joined by 3' ligation to the TCR cDNA template. This entry is derived from a study of naive and memory T cell subsets. Amplification of ligated cDNA took four PCR rounds with SP2 and nested alpha and beta constant primers. TCRdb redid the calling of the 5' RACE reads with MiXCR, one entry per CDR3 protein. Of 55,000 to 65,000 distinct CDR3 sequences detected, 6.5% to 9% appear once; the ten largest clones hold around 21%. The receptor's source is a female donor in good health.

The CDR3 nucleotides read TGTGCCAGCAGCCCCCGGGCAGAAACCATTAACTATGGCTACACCTTC. As protein: CASSPRAETINYGYTF. The rearrangement joins TRBV3-1 to TRBJ1-2; D is undetermined. Germline lookup yields CDR1 LGHDT and CDR2 YNNKEL (reference sequence). The V end lost 4 bases, the J end lost 1 base, and 16 bases lay between the germline ends. The CDR3 has 16 amino acids.